This is a list of T cell receptor beta chains from one sample in a study of tumor and adjacent non-tumor tissue in lung cancer. Via MiXCR, TCRdb re-called the multiplex PCR reads, giving one row per CDR3 protein. Among tens of thousands of distinct CDR3 sequences, around 76% were seen once, and the ten largest hold around 43%. The sample consisted of distant non-tumor lung tissue. The receptor source for this set is a man between 65 and 85 years old with non-small cell lung cancer. The CDR3 runs from the conserved cysteine through the conserved F or W. A D gene is named only where the DNA matches it firmly. Where a row states a size, it is once, few, many or the class of an expanded clone; other rows omit it.

D gene,J gene,V gene,clone size,CDR3 protein,CDR3 DNA
-,TRBJ1-1,TRBV6-2/TRBV6-3,-,CAISETVNTEAFF,TGTGCCATCAGTGAGACGGTGAATACTGAAGCTTTCTTT
TRBD1,TRBJ1-5,TRBV28,-,CVRGPGTGSNQHQHF,TGTGTCAGGGGACCTGGGACAGGGAGCAATCAGCACCAGCATTTT
-,TRBJ2-4,TRBV12-3/TRBV12-4,-,CANSSTDSSSYIQYF,TGTGCCAATAGTTCAACCGACAGCTCATCATACATTCAGTACTTC
TRBD1,TRBJ2-6,TRBV4-3,-,CASRPSQGSGANVLTF,TGCGCCAGCAGACCCTCACAGGGGTCTGGAGCCAACGTCCTGACTTTC
-,TRBJ2-5,TRBV29-1,once,CSVGGNQETQNF,TGCAGTGTTGGCGGGAACCAAGAGACCCAGAACTTC
-,TRBJ1-2,TRBV4-3,many,CASRQDVGGDGYTF,TGCGCCAGCAGACAAGATGTGGGAGGAGATGGCTACACCTTC
-,TRBJ2-2,TRBV5-6,-,CASSFRQTNTGKLFF,TGTGCCAGCAGCTTTAGACAAACGAACACCGGGAAGCTGTTTTTT
-,TRBJ1-2,TRBV28,-,CASGTNCGYTF,TGTGCCAGCGGTACTAACTGTGGCTACACCTTC
-,TRBJ1-5,TRBV20-1,-,CSAIRTGYSGQPQHF,TGCAGTGCTATCAGAACAGGATACAGTGGCCAGCCCCAGCATTTT
TRBD2,TRBJ2-5,TRBV18,-,CASSPGTSGRETQYF,TGTGCCAGCTCACCGGGGACTAGCGGGAGAGAGACCCAGTACTTC
TRBD2,TRBJ2-1,TRBV29-1,-,CSTMGRGTDNEQFF,TGCAGCACTATGGGGAGGGGCACAGACAATGAGCAGTTCTTC
-,TRBJ2-3,TRBV7-8,-,CASSLAAAPPTDTQYF,TGTGCCAGCAGCTTAGCGGCGGCCCCCCCGACAGATACGCAGTATTTT
TRBD1,TRBJ1-2,TRBV11-1,-,CGNSTGQGYGYTF,TGTGGCAACAGCACGGGACAGGGCTATGGCTACACCTTC
-,TRBJ1-2,TRBV10-1,-,CASGESTGQPYDYTF,TGCGCCAGCGGTGAGTCGACAGGCCAACCCTATGACTACACCTTC
-,TRBJ2-7,TRBV11-1,-,CTSSLFRGYEQYF,TGTACCAGCAGCTTGTTTCGTGGATACGAGCAGTACTTC
-,TRBJ2-1,TRBV7-8,-,CASSLAEGEQFF,TGTGCCAGCAGCTTAGCGGAGGGTGAGCAGTTCTTC
-,TRBJ1-1,TRBV11-3,-,CASTLTRVFTEAFF,TGTGCCAGCACGCTGACGAGGGTGTTCACTGAAGCTTTCTTT
-,TRBJ2-5,TRBV4-2,-,CASSRLGSGNEKTQYF,TGTGCCAGCAGCCGCCTAGGTAGCGGTAATGAGAAGACCCAGTACTTC
TRBD2,TRBJ2-7,TRBV4-1,-,CASSGTLAVEGYDQYF,TGCGCCAGCAGCGGGACACTAGCGGTAGAGGGGTACGACCAGTACTTC
TRBD1,TRBJ2-5,TRBV20-1,many,CSARDSRGQLETQYF,TGCAGTGCTAGAGATTCCAGGGGGCAGTTGGAGACCCAGTACTTC
-,TRBJ2-3,TRBV11-3,once,CASTCREVTTDTRYF,TGTGCCAGCACCTGTCGGGAAGTAACCACAGATACGCGGTATTTT
-,TRBJ2-5,TRBV7-8,many,CASSLSDGPQYF,TGTGCCAGCAGCTTGAGCGATGGGCCCCAGTACTTC
TRBD1,TRBJ2-1,TRBV29-1,-,CSVGTGLYNEQFF,TGCAGCGTCGGGACAGGGCTCTACAATGAGCAGTTCTTC
-,TRBJ1-2,TRBV12-3/TRBV12-4,-,CASSLGVVCGYTF,TGTGCCAGTAGTTTAGGGGTTGTCTGTGGCTACACCTTC
-,TRBJ1-3,TRBV12-3/TRBV12-4,-,CASSRPGKGIGSGTTIYF,TGTGCCAGCAGTCGTCCCGGGAAAGGGATAGGCTCTGGAACCACAATATATTTT
-,TRBJ1-1,TRBV11-1,-,CASSSVVQEVFF,TGTGCCAGCAGCTCGGTCGTCCAGGAAGTTTTCTTT
-,TRBJ2-3,TRBV11-2,-,CASSYYSDTACTDTQYF,TGTGCCAGTAGCTATTACTCTGACACTGCTTGCACAGATACGCAGTATTTT
TRBD2,TRBJ2-1,TRBV20-1,-,CSARFLAGEGSEQFF,TGCAGTGCTAGATTCCTAGCGGGAGAAGGGAGTGAGCAGTTCTTC
TRBD1,TRBJ1-6,TRBV29-1,-,CSVKDRHWSPLHF,TGCAGTGTTAAGGACAGGCATTGGTCACCCCTCCACTTT
TRBD1,TRBJ1-2,TRBV6-5,once,CASSCSPRGDGYTF,TGTGCCAGCAGTTGCTCCCCCAGGGGGGATGGCTACACCTTC
TRBD1,TRBJ1-6,TRBV28,few,CTSSSEQGAGSPLHF,TGTACCAGCAGTTCTGAACAGGGGGCTGGATCACCCCTCCACTTT
TRBD1,TRBJ1-2,TRBV4-3,once,CARSQETGDGYTF,TGTGCCAGAAGCCAAGAGACAGGGGATGGCTACACCTTC
TRBD1,TRBJ1-1,TRBV14,-,CASSLIRGREALF,TGTGCCAGCAGCCTTATCAGGGGGAGGGAAGCTCTATTT
-,TRBJ2-2,TRBV6-5,-,CASSINTRELFF,TGTGCTAGCAGTATCAACACCCGGGAGCTGTTTTTT
TRBD1,TRBJ1-3,TRBV28,-,CSSSGTGAGYTIYF,TGTTCCAGCAGTGGGACAGGGGCAGGATACACCATATATTTT
TRBD2,TRBJ2-2,TRBV29-1,-,CGVRRGLATGELFF,TGCGGCGTGAGGCGGGGACTAGCTACCGGAGAGCTGTTTTTT
-,TRBJ2-1,TRBV30,-,CAWNEGLINEQFF,TGTGCCTGGAACGAGGGGCTAATCAATGAGCAGTTCTTC
-,TRBJ2-7,TRBV6-5,-,CASSYSRWETAEQYF,TGTGCCAGCAGTTACTCGAGGTGGGAGACGGCCGAACAGTACTTC
-,TRBJ2-1,TRBV11-2,many,CASSSSFVDEQFF,-
-,TRBJ1-6,TRBV5-6,-,CASSGTRYNSPLHF,TGTGCCAGCAGCGGGACGCGGTATAATTCACCCCTCCACTTC
-,TRBJ1-1,TRBV29-1,once,CSVVAERPDPLF,TGCAGCGTTGTGGCGGAGAGGCCTGATCCTTTGTTT
-,TRBJ1-6,TRBV5-4,-,CASSLPPQGSSLDF,TGTGCCAGCAGCTTGCCACCACAGGGATCATCCCTCGACTTT
-,TRBJ2-5,TRBV29-1,-,CSAKPYLQTGKETHYF,TGCAGCGCCAAGCCATACCTCCAGACAGGTAAAGAGACCCACTACTTC
TRBD2,TRBJ2-3,TRBV12-3/TRBV12-4,-,CASRTPRLAGEAQYF,TGTGCCAGCAGAACACCGAGACTAGCGGGGGAGGCGCAGTATTTT
-,TRBJ1-4,TRBV30,-,CAWSVQAGRGEKLFF,TGTGCATGGAGTGTACAGGCAGGGAGGGGTGAAAAACTGTTTTTT
TRBD1,TRBJ1-1,TRBV29-1,many,CSALQGVEAFF,TGCAGCGCCTTACAGGGGGTGGAAGCTTTCTTT
-,TRBJ1-2,TRBV30,-,CTWSSKEIGYTF,TGTACCTGGAGCTCGAAGGAGATCGGCTACACCTTC
-,TRBJ1-2,TRBV5-6,-,CAGRFGPARGYTF,TGTGCCGGCAGATTCGGGCCGGCGCGAGGTTACACCTTC
-,TRBJ2-7,TRBV5-1,few,CASSLAGTLVEQYF,TGCGCCAGCAGCTTGGCCGGAACCTTAGTCGAGCAGTACTTC
-,TRBJ2-5,TRBV30,many,CASPLSPGDSREETQYF,TGTGCCTCACCACTTTCCCCGGGGGACTCAAGGGAGGAGACCCAGTACTTC
-,TRBJ1-5,TRBV6-1,-,CVSSEAGRAKGSNQPQNF,TGTGTCAGCAGTGAAGCGGGGAGGGCTAAGGGTAGCAATCAGCCCCAGAATTTT